One sample yielded the 32 T cell receptor beta chains listed below, sequenced in a study of cytomegalovirus exposure and HLA in healthy donors. PCR was performed using 60 Vbeta and 13 Jbeta primers. Generated by immunoSEQ multiplex PCR, the TCRdb table keeps only in-frame clones and is missing some. The sample holds more than 65,000 clones, over 70% seen once. Sequenced material: PBMCs. Receptor source: a woman aged 40 to 50 in good health and CMV-seropositive.

V gene TRBV5-1 combines with J gene TRBJ1-2; D perhaps matches TRBD1 (5 bases). The V gene's germline CDR1 is SGHRS and CDR2 YFSETQ. The CDR3 runs 13 residues. The V end lost 4 bases, the J end lost 7 bases, and 14 bases lay between the germline ends. The CDR3 DNA sequence: TGCGCCAGCAGCCACGGGGGAGAACGTGGCTACACCTTC. Protein product: CASSHGGERGYTF.

The chain is built from TRBV5-1 and TRBJ2-3; no clear D. V lost 0 bases and J 4 bases, leaving 9 bases between the germline ends. Germline V gene data show CDR1 as SGHRS and CDR2 as YFSETQ. CDR3 length equals 14 residues. The CDR3 region has the DNA TGCGCCAGCAGCTTGGGAGGTCCCCCAGATACGCAGTATTTT. Its translation is CASSLGGPPDTQYF.

This chain connects TRBV30 to TRBJ2-5, with 8 bases lining up with TRBD2. With 2 bases clipped from V and 5 bases from J, the junction kept 7 bases outside the gene matches. Germline V lookup: CDR1 GTSNPN, CDR2 SVGIG (reference sequence). CDR3 length: 14 residues. Here the CDR3 DNA reads TGTGCCTGGAGTAACGGGAGGGCCGGCGAGACCCAGTACTTC. It codes for CAWSNGRAGETQYF.

In this sample, this clone turned up once. The chain carries TRBV7-6 and TRBJ1-2; no clear D gene. Germline lookup yields CDR1 SGHVS and CDR2 FNYEAQ. The CDR3 has 13 amino acids. V gave up 5 bases and J gave up 4 bases, with 11 bases separating them. The CDR3 loop is CASSPAGSYGYTF. The CDR3 DNA reads TGTGCCAGCAGCCCCGCAGGATCCTATGGCTACACCTTC.

The V and J genes are TRBV11-2 and TRBJ1-5, with D possibly being TRBD1 (5 bases). CDR1 SGHAT and CDR2 FQNNGV come from the germline V gene. This CDR3 is 16 amino acids long. Trimming left V 0 bases short and J 0 bases short, with 9 bases between. The CDR3, as DNA: TGTGCCAGCAGCTTAGATGGACAATTTAGCAATCAGCCCCAGCATTTT. As protein: CASSLDGQFSNQPQHF.

The gene calls are TRBV2 and TRBJ2-1; D is unclear. The CDR3 is 11 amino acids. Trimming shortened V by 7 bases and J by 8 bases, and 9 bases separated the two germline ends. Germline V gene sequence: CDR1 SNHLY, CDR2 FYNNEI. The CDR3 reads CASMTGYEQFF. The CDR3 bases are TGTGCCAGCATGACTGGATATGAGCAGTTCTTC.

The rearrangement joins TRBV28 to TRBJ2-4, with 7 bases aligning to TRBD1. Trimming cost V 5 bases and J 4 bases; bases outside gene matches: 8. Germline V CDR1 and CDR2: MDHEN, SYDVKM. This CDR3 comprises 15 residues. This CDR3 is CASSVTGQNKNIQYF. CDR3 coding DNA: TGTGCCAGCAGTGTTACGGGACAGAATAAAAACATTCAGTACTTC.

As concerns this clone: Other DNA sequences in the same sample also yield this CDR3. The chain recombines TRBV9 with TRBJ2-2; D not certain. V was shortened by 4 bases and J by 2 bases, with 3 bases between the two germline ends. From germline, CDR1 is SGDLS and CDR2 YYNGEE. The CDR3 is 12 amino acids. The CDR3 is CASSPNTGELFF. CDR3 nucleotides: TGTGCCAGCAGCCCTAACACCGGGGAGCTGTTTTTT.

The chain is built from TRBV14 and TRBJ1-1; 7 nucleotides align to TRBD1. CDR3 length equals 19 residues. J lost 1 base, V lost 0 bases, and 14 bases had no gene match. Germline loops: CDR1 SGHDN, CDR2 FVKESK. The CDR3 sequence: CASSQDSGTVVWRNTEAFF. In nucleotides, the CDR3 is TGTGCCAGCAGCCAAGACTCCGGGACAGTAGTGTGGCGGAACACTGAAGCTTTCTTT.

This clone was counted once. This chain connects TRBV29-1 to TRBJ1-2, with 8 bases aligning to TRBD1. The CDR3 spans 14 residues. Germline loops: CDR1 SQVTM, CDR2 ANQGSEA. Losses at the gene ends were 1 base for V and 7 bases for J; bases not matched to a gene: 8. The CDR3 DNA sequence: TGCAGCGTTGAAGGTGGACAGGGAGGGGCTGGCTACACCTTC. It encodes CSVEGGQGGAGYTF.

As DNA, the CDR3 is TGTGCCAGTAGTAACCCAGGTGGCCCCTACAATGAGCAGTTCTTC. Translation: CASSNPGGPYNEQFF. The chain employs TRBV19 and TRBJ2-1; the D is unclear. The CDR3 runs 15 residues. Trimming removed 4 bases from V and 2 bases from J, with 12 bases in between. Germline CDR1 reads LNHDA; CDR2 reads SQIVND (reference sequence). The entire variable domain, with the rest obtained from reference TRBV19 and TRBJ2-1, is as follows: DGGITQSPKYLFRKEGQNVTLSCEQNLNHDAMYWYRQDPGQGLRLIYYSQIVNDFQKGDIAEGYSVSREKKESFPLTVTSAQKNPTAFYLCASSNPGGPYNEQFFGPGTRLTVL.

The genes are TRBV5-5 and TRBJ1-1; 8 nucleotides line up with TRBD1. CDR3 size: 14 residues. Unmatched junction bases numbered 8, after V lost 3 bases and J lost 7 bases. Germline CDR1 is SGHKS and CDR2 is YYEKEE (reference sequence). CDR3 sequence (DNA): TGTGCCAGCAGCTCAACCGGGACAGGTTATGAAGCTTTCTTT. Its protein product is CASSSTGTGYEAFF.

The chain employs TRBV5-1 and TRBJ2-7; 9 positions agree with TRBD1. J was trimmed by 6 bases and V by 4 bases; bases with no gene match: 8. The CDR3 length is 14 residues. The germline V gene encodes CDR1 SGHRS and CDR2 YFSETQ. Here the CDR3 reads CASSHPGQGSEQYF. The CDR3 nucleotides read TGCGCCAGCAGCCATCCGGGACAGGGAAGCGAGCAGTACTTC.

The genes are TRBV28 and TRBJ1-4, with 10 bases aligning to TRBD1. CDR1 MDHEN and CDR2 SYDVKM come from the germline V gene. The CDR3 loop spans 15 amino acids. The J segment lost 6 bases and the V segment lost 6 bases, leaving 7 bases of the junction unmatched. CDR3 bases: TGTGCCAGCAGCCGTCCCGGGACAGGGGATGAAAAACTGTTTTTT. This translates into CASSRPGTGDEKLFF.

The chain employs TRBV2 and TRBJ2-7; possibly TRBD1 for D (6 bases). This CDR3 spans 15 amino acids. Looked up from germline, CDR1 is SNHLY and CDR2 is FYNNEI. V lost 5 bases and J 1 base, leaving 15 bases between the germline ends. The CDR3 region has the DNA TGTGCCAGCAGTTTGGAGTGGGACAAATCCTACGAGCAGTACTTC. Encoded protein: CASSLEWDKSYEQYF.

The V call is TRBV7-8, the J call TRBJ1-1; D is unresolved. CDR3 length: 13 residues. Germline V CDR1 and CDR2: SGHVS, FQNEAQ. Deletions cut 5 bases from V and 5 bases from J, with 12 bases between. CDR3 in DNA: TGTGCCAGCAGCATCGGAGTTACAACTGAAGCTTTCTTT. This gives the protein CASSIGVTTEAFF.

V and J are TRBV5-6 and TRBJ2-2; 8 bases are shared with TRBD1. J was trimmed by 2 bases and V by 1 base; bases with no gene match: 4. Germline V CDR1 and CDR2: SGHDT, YYEEEE. This CDR3 has 16 residues. CDR3: CASSLNRGINTGELFF. The CDR3 bases are TGTGCCAGCAGCTTGAACAGGGGGATAAACACCGGGGAGCTGTTTTTT.

This clone was seen a single time. In DNA form, the CDR3 reads TGTGCCAGCAGTGCCGGGACAGGGAGCACAGATACGCAGTATTTT. It is translated as CASSAGTGSTDTQYF. V is TRBV28 and J is TRBJ2-3; 9 nucleotides line up with TRBD1. The V segment lost 5 bases and the J segment 0 bases; nucleotides outside the gene matches: 3. The CDR3 is 15 residues long. Germline V gene sequence: CDR1 MDHEN, CDR2 SYDVKM.

In this sample, this clone turned up a few times. The J gene is TRBJ1-6, the V gene TRBV2; 8 positions match TRBD1. CDR1 is SNHLY, CDR2 FYNNEI, per germline. With V trimmed by 6 bases and J by 9 bases, 10 bases remained unmatched. The length of the CDR3 is 15 residues. The CDR3 DNA reads as TGTGCCAGCAGGGCAGGGGGCAGTTTAAGTTCACCCCTCCACTTT. Its translation: CASRAGGSLSSPLHF.

This sequence joins TRBV21-1 and TRBJ2-5; the table's D call, TRBD1, has no DNA check behind it. TRBV21-1 constitutes a pseudogene. The length of the CDR3 is 13 residues. DNA of the CDR3: TGTGCCAGCAGCAATGACAGGGAAGAGACCCAGTACTTC. Translated, it gives CASSNDREETQYF.

This clone appeared a few times. The genes are TRBV9 and TRBJ2-5; TRBD1 is a possible D gene (5 bases). Germline assignment: CDR1 SGDLS and CDR2 YYNGEE. Trimming took off 4 bases at V and 2 bases at J, with 9 bases between the two ends. The CDR3 has 13 amino acids. CDR3 in amino acids: CASSTDKQETQYF. The CDR3 DNA is TGTGCCAGCAGCACGGACAAGCAAGAGACCCAGTACTTC.

The DNA for the CDR3 is TGCAGCGTTGACAGCGCGGGCAATGAGCAGTTCTTC. Translated, it gives CSVDSAGNEQFF. The chain uses TRBV29-1 and TRBJ2-1, with D possibly matching TRBD2 (5 bases). V was pared by 3 bases and J by 6 bases, with 9 bases between. Per germline, CDR1 SQVTM and CDR2 ANQGSEA. This CDR3 region has 12 residues.

Details on this clone: A read error may account for a junction end that differs from germline. This chain joins TRBV29-1 and TRBJ1-2; D is perhaps TRBD1 (5 bases). Germline assignment: CDR1 SQVTM and CDR2 ANQGSEA. CDR3 length: 12 residues. The CDR3 DNA reads TGCAGCGTCGAAGACAGATACTATGGCTACACCTTC. Translating gives CSVEDRYYGYTF.

This clone was counted a few times. The chain recombines TRBV30 with TRBJ2-7; D is perhaps TRBD1 (6 bases). V was cut by 2 bases and J by 7 bases, with 12 bases left in between. Germline loops: CDR1 GTSNPN, CDR2 SVGIG (reference sequence). This CDR3 spans 12 amino acids. The CDR3 spells CAWSYQGWEQYF. In nucleotides, the CDR3 is TGTGCCTGGAGTTACCAGGGGTGGGAGCAGTACTTC.

The chain has TRBV5-1 and TRBJ1-2; 7 bases align to TRBD1. CDR1 and CDR2 from the germline V gene are SGHRS and YFSETQ. After removal of 2 bases from V and 7 bases from J, the junction contained 17 bases not matched to a gene. The CDR3 has 17 residues. CDR3 DNA: TGCGCCAGCAGCTTAATTGAGGGGGCTTTACAGTTGGGTGGCTACACCTTC. It yields the protein CASSLIEGALQLGGYTF.

This chain uses TRBV5-1 with TRBJ2-3; 8 bases align to TRBD2. V was clipped by 4 bases and J by 2 bases; unmatched bases: 9. Looked up from germline, CDR1 is SGHRS and CDR2 is YFSETQ. This CDR3 has 16 residues. This CDR3 reads CASSGDAGGTTDTQYF. The CDR3 DNA is TGCGCCAGCAGCGGCGACGCGGGAGGAACCACAGATACGCAGTATTTT.

The CDR3 is CASSLTGGPTDTQYF. The CDR3 DNA sequence: TGTGCCAGCAGTTTAACGGGAGGCCCAACAGATACGCAGTATTTT. This chain uses TRBV28 with TRBJ2-3, with 7 bases identical to TRBD2. Germline CDR1 is MDHEN and CDR2 is SYDVKM. CDR3 length equals 15 residues. J was trimmed by 3 bases and V by 2 bases; bases with no gene match: 5.

This sequence joins TRBV18 and TRBJ2-3; TRBD1 aligns across 9 bases. CDR3 length: 15 residues. V shed 5 bases, J shed 3 bases, and the junction held 6 bases outside the gene matches. Germline V gives CDR1 KGHSH, CDR2 LQKENI. The CDR3 DNA follows: TGTGCCAGCTCAGAAATACAGGGGGCGACAGATACGCAGTATTTT. Its translation is CASSEIQGATDTQYF.

This clone was observed a single time. V gene TRBV9 combines with J gene TRBJ1-2; 7 bases line up with TRBD1. The CDR3 has 15 residues. J lost 4 bases, V lost 0 bases, and 6 bases had no gene match. The V gene's germline CDR1 is SGDLS and CDR2 YYNGEE. CDR3 loop: CASSVEAGGSYGYTF. In DNA, the CDR3 is TGTGCCAGCAGCGTAGAGGCAGGGGGGAGCTATGGCTACACCTTC.

This clone was detected a few times. The V and J genes are TRBV2 and TRBJ1-5; 8 bases agree with TRBD1. The V gene's germline CDR1 is SNHLY and CDR2 FYNNEI. The CDR3 totals 14 residues. J lost 6 bases, V lost 4 bases, and 5 bases had no gene match. The CDR3 nucleotides are TGTGCCAGCAGTGTGGGACAGGCCCCTCAGCCCCAGCATTTT. Encoded protein: CASSVGQAPQPQHF.

The sample holds a few counts of this clone. Other DNA sequences in the sample encode the same CDR3. The chain uses TRBV2 and TRBJ2-7, with TRBD2 matching over 7 bases. Germline V gene data show CDR1 as SNHLY and CDR2 as FYNNEI. The V gene end was trimmed by 2 bases and the J gene end by 3 bases; junction bases not matched to a gene: 7. The CDR3 covers 15 residues. CDR3 in amino acids: CASSEKLAESYEQYF. The CDR3 DNA follows: TGTGCCAGCAGTGAAAAGCTAGCGGAAAGCTACGAGCAGTACTTC.

This chain connects TRBV7-7 to TRBJ2-7; TRBD2 matches 7 bases. The CDR3 sequence is 13 residues long. With V trimmed by 2 bases and J by 6 bases, 4 bases remained unmatched. CDR1 SSHAT and CDR2 FNYEAQ come from the germline V gene (reference sequence). The CDR3 protein is CASSLKREAEQYF. CDR3 DNA: TGTGCCAGCAGCTTAAAACGGGAGGCCGAGCAGTACTTC.